The clone carrying this T cell receptor (beta chain) was observed a few times. Its specificity is unknown. The V end lost 0 bases, the J end lost 0 bases, and 11 bases lay between the germline ends. The CDR3 is made up of 17 amino acids. Per the germline V gene, CDR1 is LNHNV and CDR2 is YYDKDF (reference sequence). The source of the sample is a study of T cells in Graves' hyperthyroidism and ophthalmopathy. Findings of the study overall: The model predicted ophthalmopathy a median around six months before onset.

Amplification yielded TCR beta CDR3 regions, with RNA transcripts as the source. TCR CDR3 underwent first-round RT-PCR with the HTBI primer set. TCRdb processed the multiplex PCR reads anew with MiXCR; each CDR3 protein has one entry. Altogether a few hundred thousand distinct CDR3 sequences are present, approximately 15% being singletons, with the ten largest covering roughly 13%. J is TRBJ1-4 and V is TRBV15; D is uncertain. Sequenced sample: blood. This receptor was identified in a middle-aged woman with Graves' hyperthyroidism. CDR3 residues: CATSRDVLHTTNEKLFF. The CDR3 DNA follows: TGTGCCACCAGCAGAGATGTACTCCACACAACTAATGAAAAACTGTTTTTT.